Below are 25 T cell receptor beta chains sequenced from a single sample in a study of cytomegalovirus exposure and HLA in healthy donors. Sequencing was performed with immunoSEQ multiplex PCR; in TCRdb, only in-frame clones are kept and a portion is missing. The data hold some 130,000 clones, with 89% observed a single time. Material: PBMCs. The receptors derive from a woman between 18 and 29 years old in good health and CMV-seronegative.

The chain combines TRBV4-2 with TRBJ2-7; TRBD2 agrees at 9 bases. The CDR3 consists of 14 residues. Germline loops: CDR1 LGHNA, CDR2 YNFKEQ. V lost 1 base to trimming and J lost 6 bases; unmatched junction nucleotides: 4. In DNA, the CDR3 is TGTGCCAGCAGCCAAGGGACTAGCGTTTTCGAGCAGTACTTC. Its translation: CASSQGTSVFEQYF.

This rearrangement joins TRBV19 to TRBJ2-7; TRBD1 matches at 7 bases. The ends lost 6 bases at V and 0 bases at J; junction bases unmatched: 11. Germline assignment: CDR1 LNHDA and CDR2 SQIVND (reference sequence). The CDR3 runs 16 residues. The CDR3 protein is CASSSLGWDSSYEQYF. DNA for the CDR3: TGTGCCAGTAGCTCCTTGGGGTGGGACAGCTCCTACGAGCAGTACTTC. Supplemented by reference TRBV19 and TRBJ2-7, the full variable domain reads DGGITQSPKYLFRKEGQNVTLSCEQNLNHDAMYWYRQDPGQGLRLIYYSQIVNDFQKGDIAEGYSVSREKKESFPLTVTSAQKNPTAFYLCASSSLGWDSSYEQYFGPGTRLTVT.

The chain employs TRBV5-8 and TRBJ1-2; D is uncertain. Looked up from germline, CDR1 is SGHTS and CDR2 is YDEGEE. The ends were cut back, 3 bases at V and 2 bases at J, with 8 bases in the middle. The CDR3 extends over 13 amino acids. The CDR3 here is CASSSTLNYGYTF. CDR3 bases: TGTGCCAGCAGCTCGACTTTAAACTATGGCTACACCTTC.

The CDR3 DNA reads TGTGCCAGCAGCTTACTCTGGAGGCCGGAGCTCTTTGGTTATGGCTACACCTTC. Encoded protein: CASSLLWRPELFGYGYTF. The V gene is TRBV7-9, the J gene TRBJ1-2; no reliable D call. Germline assignment: CDR1 SEHNR and CDR2 FQNEAQ (reference sequence). This CDR3 contains 18 residues. V was trimmed by 2 bases and J by 5 bases, leaving 24 bases between them. Full variable domain (outside the CDR3, taken from reference TRBV7-9 and TRBJ1-2): DTGVSQNPRHKITKRGQNVTFRCDPISEHNRLYWYRQTLGQGPEFLTYFQNEAQLEKSRLLSDRFSAERPKGSFSTLEIQRTEQGDSAMYLCASSLLWRPELFGYGYTFGSGTRLTVV.

The chain combines TRBV6-6 with TRBJ2-3, with 7 bases identical to TRBD2. The CDR3 spans 13 residues. The J segment lost 2 bases and the V segment lost 8 bases, leaving 4 bases of the junction unmatched. The germline V gene has CDR1 MNHNY and CDR2 SVGAGI (reference sequence). The CDR3 DNA sequence: TGTGCCAGCGCGGGGGTCGACACAGATACGCAGTATTTT. This gives the protein CASAGVDTDTQYF.

V and J are TRBV7-9 and TRBJ1-6; possibly TRBD1 for D (5 bases). V was trimmed by 4 bases and J by 7 bases, leaving 20 bases between them. Germline CDR1 SEHNR, CDR2 FQNEAQ (reference sequence). The length of the CDR3 is 17 residues. The CDR3 DNA sequence: TGTGCCAGCAGCTACGGCAAGACGACAGACCTAAATTCACCCCTCCACTTT. Protein sequence: CASSYGKTTDLNSPLHF.

The rearrangement joins TRBV5-4 to TRBJ1-2, with a possible D match to TRBD1 (6 bases). Germline assignment: CDR1 SGHNT and CDR2 YYREEE (reference sequence). The CDR3 is 12 amino acids. V lost 4 bases and J 8 bases, leaving 12 bases between the germline ends. CDR3: CASSRYRVGYTF. The CDR3 DNA reads as TGTGCCAGCAGCAGGTACAGGGTCGGCTACACCTTC.

The gene calls are TRBV6-6 and TRBJ2-1; 9 bases agree with TRBD2. This CDR3 comprises 16 residues. After removal of 6 bases from V and 8 bases from J, the junction contained 14 bases not matched to a gene. Germline values: CDR1 MNHNY, CDR2 SVGAGI (reference sequence). Written as DNA, the CDR3 is TGTGCCAGCAGAAACACACGCGGGGGGGGCAACCATGAGCAGTTCTTC. The encoded protein is CASRNTRGGGNHEQFF.

This chain joins TRBV15 and TRBJ2-7; 7 nucleotides match TRBD1. CDR1 is LNHNV, CDR2 YYDKDF, per germline (reference sequence). The CDR3 consists of 15 residues. Unmatched junction bases numbered 4, after V lost 0 bases and J lost 2 bases. The CDR3 bases are TGTGCCACCAGCAGAGACCGGGACAGCCCCTACGAGCAGTACTTC. Encoded protein: CATSRDRDSPYEQYF. Full variable domain (missing parts from reference TRBV15 and TRBJ2-7): DAMVIQNPRYQVTQFGKPVTLSCSQTLNHNVMYWYQQKSSQAPKLLFHYYDKDFNNEADTPDNFQSRRPNTSFCFLDIRSPGLGDTAMYLCATSRDRDSPYEQYFGPGTRLTVT.

This chain links TRBV5-4 with TRBJ1-4, with D possibly matching TRBD1 (5 bases). V shed 9 bases and J shed 5 bases, with 20 bases lying between them. In germline, CDR1 is SGHNT, CDR2 YYREEE (reference sequence). This CDR3 spans 15 amino acids. For the CDR3, the DNA is TGTGCCACCTCGCGGGGGGGGTTAATGAATGAAAAACTGTTTTTT. Its protein product is CATSRGGLMNEKLFF.

In its sample, this clone was seen once. V and J are TRBV5-1 and TRBJ2-7, with TRBD2 identical over 9 bases. The germline V gene encodes CDR1 SGHRS and CDR2 YFSETQ. CDR3 length: 17 amino acids. V shed 7 bases and J 0 bases; nucleotides not matched to a gene: 14. The CDR3 DNA is TGCGCCAGCGCCAAGTTAGCGGGGGCTTACAGCTCCTACGAGCAGTACTTC. This sequence encodes CASAKLAGAYSSYEQYF. Supplemented by reference TRBV5-1 and TRBJ2-7, the full variable domain reads KAGVTQTPRYLIKTRGQQVTLSCSPISGHRSVSWYQQTPGQGLQFLFEYFSETQRNKGNFPGRFSGRQFSNSRSEMNVSTLELGDSALYLCASAKLAGAYSSYEQYFGPGTRLTVT.

In its sample, this clone was seen a few times. The genes are TRBV6-1 and TRBJ1-2; TRBD1 agrees at 10 bases. This CDR3 comprises 15 residues. CDR1 and CDR2 (germline): MNHNS, SASEGT. J lost 8 bases, V lost 2 bases, and 8 bases had no gene match. The CDR3 DNA is TGTGCCAGCAGTGAACGGGACAGGGGATTTGGCGGCTACACCTTC. This translates into CASSERDRGFGGYTF.

The chain is built from TRBV18 and TRBJ2-1, with TRBD2 matching 7 bases. The CDR3 has 15 amino acids. The trim removed 3 bases at V and 4 bases at J, leaving 6 bases unmatched. Per the germline V gene, CDR1 is KGHSH and CDR2 is LQKENI. As DNA, the CDR3 is TGTGCCAGCTCACCGTCTCGGGGACTATACAATGAGCAGTTCTTC. It translates to CASSPSRGLYNEQFF. The whole variable domain, remainder taken from reference TRBV18 and TRBJ2-1, is NAGVMQNPRHLVRRRGQEARLRCSPMKGHSHVYWYRQLPEEGLKFMVYLQKENIIDESGMPKERFSAEFPKEGPSILRIQQVVRGDSAAYFCASSPSRGLYNEQFFGPGTRLTVL.

The rearrangement uses TRBV2 and TRBJ2-3; possible D gene TRBD1, 5 bases. The CDR3 contains 13 residues. Germline values: CDR1 SNHLY, CDR2 FYNNEI. Trimming cost V 6 bases and J 5 bases, with 12 bases left between them. The CDR3 spells CASRWGRGDTQYF. The CDR3 nucleotides read TGTGCCAGCAGATGGGGCCGAGGAGATACGCAGTATTTT. Looking up the rest from reference TRBV2 and TRBJ2-3 gives the full variable domain: EPEVTQTPSHQVTQMGQEVILRCVPISNHLYFYWYRQILGQKVEFLVSFYNNEISEKSEIFDDQFSVERPDGSNFTLKIRSTKLEDSAMYFCASRWGRGDTQYFGPGTRLTVL.

The chain has TRBV25-1 and TRBJ2-2; 8 bases fit TRBD1. Germline V CDR1 and CDR2: MGHDK, SYGVNS. CDR3 length: 15 amino acids. V lost 6 bases and J lost 3; bases outside the gene matches: 6. The CDR3 loop is CASRVQGADTGELFF. As DNA, the CDR3 is TGTGCCAGCAGAGTTCAGGGGGCAGACACCGGGGAGCTGTTTTTT.

This chain uses TRBV5-8 with TRBJ1-1; D not resolved. This CDR3 comprises 13 residues. V gave up 4 bases and J gave up 4 bases, with 11 bases separating them. The germline V gene encodes CDR1 SGHTS and CDR2 YDEGEE. CDR3 DNA sequence: TGTGCCAGCAGCACCCAGTCCCCCACTGAAGCTTTCTTT. Translation gives CASSTQSPTEAFF.

The gene calls are TRBV7-6 and TRBJ1-1; 8 nucleotides align to TRBD1. V was clipped by 6 bases and J by 3 bases; unmatched bases: 9. Per the germline V gene, CDR1 is SGHVS and CDR2 is FNYEAQ. This CDR3 spans 15 amino acids. In nucleotides, the CDR3 is TGTGCCAGCAGATCATGGACAGGGAAGGACACTGAAGCTTTCTTT. This translates into CASRSWTGKDTEAFF.

The V call is TRBV7-8, the J call TRBJ1-2; no firm D call. Germline values: CDR1 SGHVS, CDR2 FQNEAQ. The germline V and J ends were trimmed by 1 base and 7 bases, with 10 bases remaining between them. The CDR3 spans 13 residues. CDR3 amino acids: CASSLVDGVGYTF. As DNA, the CDR3 is TGTGCCAGCAGCTTAGTGGACGGGGTTGGCTACACCTTC.

The chain carries TRBV6-5 and TRBJ1-1; D not resolved. The V end lost 3 bases, the J end lost 4 bases, and 6 bases lay between the germline ends. The CDR3 sequence is 12 residues long. Germline assignment: CDR1 MNHEY and CDR2 SVGAGI. Here the CDR3 reads CASSYLGTEAFF. In DNA, the CDR3 is TGTGCCAGCAGTTATCTAGGCACTGAAGCTTTCTTT.

The chain has TRBV9 and TRBJ1-6; 9 bases match TRBD1. The CDR3 contains 16 residues. The germline V gene encodes CDR1 SGDLS and CDR2 YYNGEE. V shed 2 bases, J shed 7 bases, and the junction held 7 bases outside the gene matches. The CDR3 spells CASSVAGTGLNSPLHF. Here the CDR3 DNA reads TGTGCCAGCAGCGTGGCCGGGACAGGGCTAAATTCACCCCTCCACTTT.

The sample holds a few counts of this clone. Here the CDR3 DNA reads TGCAGCGTTGGCAGGGGAGAGACCCAGTACTTC. Its protein is CSVGRGETQYF. This chain links TRBV29-1 with TRBJ2-5; perhaps TRBD1 as D (6 bases). The CDR3 totals 11 residues. The V and J ends lost 4 bases and 4 bases respectively, with 7 bases between them. Germline assignment: CDR1 SQVTM and CDR2 ANQGSEA.

The CDR3 DNA sequence: TGTGCCAGCAGTATGGACAGTCCAAGCACAGATACGCAGTATTTT. Its translation: CASSMDSPSTDTQYF. The J gene is TRBJ2-3, the V gene TRBV2; D might be TRBD1 (6 bases). Germline V CDR1 and CDR2: SNHLY, FYNNEI. The CDR3 runs 15 residues. V gave up 5 bases and J gave up 0 bases, with 12 bases separating them.

The chain links TRBV29-1 to TRBJ2-6; D may be TRBD1 (6 bases). In germline, CDR1 is SQVTM, CDR2 ANQGSEA. The CDR3 runs to 15 residues. V shed 4 bases and J shed 2 bases, with 12 bases lying between them. The CDR3 bases are TGCAGCGTTGGAAGACAGGTAACTGGGGCCAACGTCCTGACTTTC. Translated: CSVGRQVTGANVLTF.

The chain uses TRBV5-1 and TRBJ2-2, with D unclear. This CDR3 is built from 15 residues. V was clipped by 2 bases and J by 6 bases, with 14 bases between them. Germline V CDR1 and CDR2: SGHRS, YFSETQ. The CDR3, as DNA: TGCGCCAGCAGCTTCGTCCTAGTTTTTCCCGGGGAGCTGTTTTTT. Translation gives CASSFVLVFPGELFF.

This chain uses TRBV19 with TRBJ1-1; D may be TRBD1 (6 bases). V was shortened by 1 base and J by 2 bases, with 11 bases between the two germline ends. The CDR3 has 15 amino acids. CDR1 and CDR2 from the germline V gene are LNHDA and SQIVND (reference sequence). The CDR3 region is CASSIVRGHNTEAFF. CDR3 sequence (DNA): TGTGCCAGTAGTATAGTTCGGGGACATAACACTGAAGCTTTCTTT.